The rows below give T cell receptor beta chains drawn from one sample of a study of T-cell reconstitution after alpha-beta-depleted transplantation in children. TCRdb re-derived calls from the PCR reads in MiXCR, one entry per CDR3 protein. The repertoire consists of about 870,000 distinct CDR3 sequences, with under 20% occurring once and the leading ten covering about 4.6%. Material: PBMCs, mostly from graft donor cells, obtained 360 days after TCRalphabeta/CD19-depleted stem cell transplant. The receptor source for this set is a male patient between 10 and 17 years old who had a stem cell transplant for acute lymphoblastic leukemia, so the T cells may come from the graft donor. The CDR3 runs from the conserved cysteine through the conserved F or W. D genes are given only for firm matches. The size of a clone is reported for some rows only, either as once, few or many, or as a class for expanded clones.

>TRBD2|few|TRBV30|TRBJ2-1
TGTGCCTGGGGCTTGGGACTAGCGGCCTACAATGAGCAGTTCTTC
CAWGLGLAAYNEQFF
>NA|NA|TRBV30|TRBJ1-5
TGTGCCTGGAGTCTAGACCGGACAGTTAGCAATCAGCCCCAGCATTTT
CAWSLDRTVSNQPQHF
>TRBD2|few|TRBV2|TRBJ2-7
TGTGCCAGCAGTGACGGAAGCGGGAGGTGGTACGAGCAGTACTTC
CASSDGSGRWYEQYF
>NA|few|TRBV7-9|TRBJ2-1
TGTGCCAGCAGCCCCGGGCGGGCTGAGCAGTTCTTC
CASSPGRAEQFF
>NA|NA|TRBV7-2|TRBJ2-7
TGTGCCAGCAGCTTGGTAGTCACCTACGAGCAGTACTTC
CASSLVVTYEQYF
>NA|once|TRBV29-1|TRBJ2-3
TGCAGCGTTGCCCTGTCTCCGGCGGGGACAGATACGCAGTATTTT
CSVALSPAGTDTQYF
>TRBD1|few|TRBV29-1|TRBJ1-1
TGCAGCGTTGACGCCGCCGGGACAGGGTATGAAGCTTTCTTT
CSVDAAGTGYEAFF
>NA|few|TRBV29-1|TRBJ1-1
TGCAGCGTTGTTAACTCTATGAACACTGAAGCTTTCTTT
CSVVNSMNTEAFF
>NA|NA|TRBV4-1|TRBJ2-3
TGCGCCAGCAGCGAACCGGGAAACACAGATACGCAGTATTTT
CASSEPGNTDTQYF
>TRBD1|many|TRBV29-1|TRBJ2-7
TGCAGCGCCTGGGACAGCTCCTACGAGCAGTACTTC
CSAWDSSYEQYF
>NA|NA|TRBV24-1|TRBJ2-1
TGTGCCACCAGTGCCCTGAGGGGAAGTGAGCAGTTCTTC
CATSALRGSEQFF
>TRBD1|few|TRBV20-1|TRBJ2-7
TGCAGTGCTAGAACGGGACGGGGGACAGGGGACCACGAGCAGTACTTC
CSARTGRGTGDHEQYF
>NA|few|TRBV6-1|TRBJ2-7
TGTGCCAGCAGCCCCGTAGACAGTTTCATCGAGCAGTACTTC
CASSPVDSFIEQYF
>TRBD2|few|TRBV6-1|TRBJ2-7
TGTGCCAGCACCACGACTAGCGGTTACGAGCAGTACTTC
CASTTTSGYEQYF